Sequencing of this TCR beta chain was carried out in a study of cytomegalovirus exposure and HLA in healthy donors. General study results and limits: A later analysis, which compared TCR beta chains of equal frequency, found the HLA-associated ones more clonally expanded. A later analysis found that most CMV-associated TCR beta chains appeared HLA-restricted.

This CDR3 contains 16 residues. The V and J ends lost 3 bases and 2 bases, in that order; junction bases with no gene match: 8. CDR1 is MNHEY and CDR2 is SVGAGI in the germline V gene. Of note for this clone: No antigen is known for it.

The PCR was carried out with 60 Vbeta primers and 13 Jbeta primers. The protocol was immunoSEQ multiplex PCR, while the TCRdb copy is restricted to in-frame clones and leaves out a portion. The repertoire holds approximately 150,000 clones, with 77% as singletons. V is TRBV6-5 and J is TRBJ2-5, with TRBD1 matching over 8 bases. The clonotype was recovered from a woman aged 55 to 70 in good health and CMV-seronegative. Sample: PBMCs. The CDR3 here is CASSYRTGSTQETQYF. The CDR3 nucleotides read TGTGCCAGCAGTTATCGGACAGGGTCAACACAAGAGACCCAGTACTTC.